A selection of T cell receptor beta chains follows, all from one sample in a study of PD-L1 blockade in urothelial cancer. Using immunoSEQ multiplex PCR, the repertoire was profiled, and TCRdb retains in-frame clones only, with some absent. The sample lists around 57,000 clones, around four fifths seen once, with 1.6% in the top ten. Specimen: PBMCs, collected around atezolizumab (anti-PD-L1) treatment. The origin of the receptors is a man aged 70-80 years with urothelial cancer. Each CDR3 is given with its conserved first and last residue. D genes are given only for firm matches. The size entry is marked missing in some rows and otherwise reads once, few, many or a size class.

v_gene	len	abundance	d_gene	j_gene	CDR3nt	CDR3aa
TRBV5-4	11	NA	NA	TRBJ1-2	TGTGCCAGCAGCCTTAACTATGGCTACACCTTC	CASSLNYGYTF
TRBV5-1	15	NA	NA	TRBJ1-5	TGCGCCAGCAGCCCGGCGGGCCAGGGCAATCAGCCCCAGCATTTT	CASSPAGQGNQPQHF
TRBV5-8	17	NA	NA	TRBJ2-1	TGTGCCAGCAGCTTTTGGGGCCGGGGGAGCGAAGGCAATGAGCAGTTCTTC	CASSFWGRGSEGNEQFF
TRBV5-4	15	NA	NA	TRBJ2-3	TGTGCCAGCAGCCTCGCGATAATTGACACAGATACGCAGTATTTT	CASSLAIIDTDTQYF
TRBV5-4	15	NA	TRBD1	TRBJ1-2	TGTGCCAGCAGCCTCCGCCAGGGGGTTCCTGAAGGCTACACCTTC	CASSLRQGVPEGYTF
TRBV11-2	14	NA	TRBD1	TRBJ2-3	TGTGCCAGCAGCTTAGAAGCGACAGGGGTCGCGCAGTATTTT	CASSLEATGVAQYF
TRBV2	15	NA	NA	TRBJ2-1	TGTGCCAGCAGATCTACGGGAGTTACTTACAATGAGCAGTTCTTC	CASRSTGVTYNEQFF
TRBV7-9	14	NA	TRBD2	TRBJ2-5	TGTGCCAGCAGTATACTAGCGGCTAAAGAGACCCAGTACTTC	CASSILAAKETQYF
TRBV6-1	11	NA	TRBD2	TRBJ2-2	TGTGGGGAGGGGTGGACCGGGGAGCTGTTTTTT	CGEGWTGELFF
TRBV29-1	14	NA	NA	TRBJ2-7	TGCAGCGTTGAAGATAACGACAGGTCCTACGAGCAGTACTTC	CSVEDNDRSYEQYF
TRBV14	15	NA	NA	TRBJ1-3	TGTGCCAGCAGCCAAGGACAGACCTCTGGAAACACCATATATTTT	CASSQGQTSGNTIYF
TRBV6-4	13	NA	NA	TRBJ2-3	TGTGCCAGCGGAACGGGACACACAGATACGCAGTATTTT	CASGTGHTDTQYF
TRBV6-1	14	NA	NA	TRBJ1-5	TGTGCCAGCAGTGGGACACCAAACAATCAGCCCCAGCATTTT	CASSGTPNNQPQHF
TRBV7-3	16	NA	TRBD2	TRBJ2-2	TGTGCCAGCAGCTTAATGCTAGCGGGGAACACCGGGGAGCTGTTTTTT	CASSLMLAGNTGELFF
TRBV19	19	NA	TRBD2	TRBJ2-7	TGTGCCAGTAGTAACACCCTATTGAGCGGGAGTTACAGCTCCTACGAGCAGTACTTC	CASSNTLLSGSYSSYEQYF
TRBV18	15	NA	NA	TRBJ1-2	TGTGCCAGCTCACCCCGCACATCTTATAATATGGGCTACACCTTC	CASSPRTSYNMGYTF
TRBV4-3	15	NA	NA	TRBJ1-3	TGCGCCAGCAGCCGAACAGGGACCTCTGGAAACACCATATATTTT	CASSRTGTSGNTIYF
TRBV7-9	15	NA	TRBD2	TRBJ2-2	TGTGCCAGCAGCTTACCTAGCGGGAACACCGGGGAGCTGTTTTTT	CASSLPSGNTGELFF
TRBV10-3	15	NA	TRBD1	TRBJ2-7	TGTGCCATCAGTGAATCCGGGGACAGGCCTTACGAGCAGTACTTC	CAISESGDRPYEQYF
TRBV21-1	16	NA	NA	TRBJ2-2	TGTGCCAGCAGCAAAAGGAGGACCTCGAACACCGGGGAGCTGTTTTTT	CASSKRRTSNTGELFF
TRBV11-2	15	few	NA	TRBJ2-5	TGTGCCAGCAGCTTAGAGGCGGGCGAGCAAGAGACCCAGTACTTC	CASSLEAGEQETQYF
TRBV10-2	17	many	TRBD2	TRBJ2-7	TGCGCCAGCAGTGAGCCTCCGGGACTAGCGGATTTAGACGAGCAGTACTTC	CASSEPPGLADLDEQYF
TRBV6-1	14	few	NA	TRBJ2-3	TGTGCCAGCAGTATACAGGGAGGCACAGATACGCAGTATTTT	CASSIQGGTDTQYF
TRBV11-3	16	once	TRBD2	TRBJ2-7	TGTGCCAGCAGCTTACGAGTCGCGGGAGGGTCCTACGAGCAGTACTTC	CASSLRVAGGSYEQYF
TRBV30	13	few	NA	TRBJ1-5	TGTGCCTGGAATGCGGGGTTCGGTCAGCCCCAGCATTTT	CAWNAGFGQPQHF
TRBV9	14	NA	NA	TRBJ1-3	TGTGCCAGCACCCCGGGAGGGTTTAGAAACACCATATATTTT	CASTPGGFRNTIYF
TRBV4-3	19	NA	TRBD1	TRBJ2-6	TGCGCCAGCAGCCAAGAGGCTGGGACAGGGGATTCTGGGGCCAACGTCCTGACTTTC	CASSQEAGTGDSGANVLTF
TRBV6-5	15	NA	NA	TRBJ1-3	TGTGCCAGCAGACCCGGGGGGTTGGCAGCCTACACCATATATTTT	CASRPGGLAAYTIYF
TRBV19	16	NA	TRBD1	TRBJ1-5	TGTGCCAGTAGTATCTCCTCCGGGACAGAATATCAGCCCCAGCATTTT	CASSISSGTEYQPQHF
TRBV5-1	14	NA	NA	TRBJ2-1	TGCGCCAGCAGCTCCACCCAAGATGCGGGTGAGCAGTTCTTC	CASSSTQDAGEQFF
TRBV5-1	14	NA	TRBD1	TRBJ2-2	TGCGCCAGCAGCCCGGACAGGGAGACCGGGGAGCTGTTTTTT	CASSPDRETGELFF
TRBV29-1	13	once	NA	TRBJ2-7	TGCAGCGTTGAAGAGGGCCTCCCGGGGGAGCAGTACTTC	CSVEEGLPGEQYF
TRBV28	15	NA	TRBD1	TRBJ2-1	TGTGCCAGCAGACCTGACAGGGAACGCGGCAATGAGCAGTTCTTC	CASRPDRERGNEQFF
TRBV15	16	NA	TRBD2	TRBJ2-1	TGTGCCACCAGCAGAGACAGCGGGAGGCCCTACAATGAGCAGTTCTTC	CATSRDSGRPYNEQFF
TRBV19	13	NA	NA	TRBJ1-1	TGTGCCAGTAGGGACAGCATGAACACTGAAGCTTTCTTT	CASRDSMNTEAFF
TRBV30	13	NA	TRBD2	TRBJ2-2	TGTGCCTGGAGCGGGAGGCCAACCGGGGAGCTGTTTTTT	CAWSGRPTGELFF
TRBV5-1	15	once	NA	TRBJ2-7	TGCGCCAGCAGCTTGAAGCCGAACAGGGCGGACGAGCAGTACTTC	CASSLKPNRADEQYF
TRBV5-1	17	NA	NA	TRBJ2-2	TGCGCCAGCAGCTTGGTTGAGGAGGGAAGGTATGCCGGGGAGCTGTTTTTT	CASSLVEEGRYAGELFF
TRBV5-8	14	NA	NA	TRBJ2-1	TGTGCCAGCAGCTTGGGTCTAGCTGGAGGTGAGCAGTTCTTC	CASSLGLAGGEQFF
TRBV11-2	16	NA	TRBD1	TRBJ1-3	TGTGCCAGCAGCTTGCGAGGGGGCGACTCTGGAAACACCATATATTTT	CASSLRGGDSGNTIYF
TRBV5-4	15	NA	NA	TRBJ2-1	TGTGCCAGCAGCTTGCAACTAGAAAAAAACAATGAGCAGTTCTTC	CASSLQLEKNNEQFF
TRBV6-5	15	NA	NA	TRBJ2-2	TGTGCCAGCAGTTACACGGAGCCGAACACCGGGGAGCTGTTTTTT	CASSYTEPNTGELFF
TRBV27	16	NA	TRBD2	TRBJ2-5	TGTGCCAGCAGTTTGTTGAGTAGCGGGAAACAAGAGACCCAGTACTTC	CASSLLSSGKQETQYF
TRBV27	15	NA	NA	TRBJ1-2	TGTGCCAGCAGTGGGGGGGGGCGGCTTAACTATGGCTACACCTTC	CASSGGGRLNYGYTF
TRBV10-2	12	NA	NA	TRBJ2-7	TGCGCCAGCATGGGGAGCGGCTACGAGCAGTACTTC	CASMGSGYEQYF
TRBV15	14	NA	NA	TRBJ2-7	TGTGCCACCAGAGGAGGGGAGAACCAATACGAGCAGTACTTC	CATRGGENQYEQYF
TRBV10-3	14	NA	NA	TRBJ1-5	TGTGCCATCAGGGGTAACAGGGAGGGACAGCCCCAGCATTTT	CAIRGNREGQPQHF
TRBV7-6	15	NA	TRBD2	TRBJ2-7	TGTGCCAGCAGCCGGATCGGCGGGAGGGTTGGCGAGCAGTACTTC	CASSRIGGRVGEQYF
TRBV27	14	NA	NA	TRBJ2-3	TGTGCCAGCAGTGATTCGGGCGGGAAGGATACGCAGTATTTT	CASSDSGGKDTQYF
TRBV29-1	14	NA	NA	TRBJ2-2	TGCAGCGGTGGTGGGGGCCCGAACACCGGGGAGCTGTTTTTT	CSGGGGPNTGELFF
TRBV5-4	15	NA	NA	TRBJ2-5	TGTGCCAGCAGCTTGAACTTCGGCGGCCAAGAGACCCAGTACTTC	CASSLNFGGQETQYF
TRBV27	16	few	NA	TRBJ2-7	TGTGCCAGCAGTTCCTACGCCTTTGAGGGTCGGGGCGAGCAGTACTTC	CASSSYAFEGRGEQYF
TRBV7-2	15	NA	TRBD2	TRBJ2-1	TGTGCCAGCAGCTTATCGGGACTACTCTACAATGAGCAGTTCTTC	CASSLSGLLYNEQFF
TRBV6-5	13	NA	NA	TRBJ1-5	TGTGCCACTAGGGGAGGCGGGAATCAGCCCCAGCATTTT	CATRGGGNQPQHF
TRBV19	14	NA	NA	TRBJ1-1	TGTGCCAGTAGTATCGCAGGGCTGAACACTGAAGCTTTCTTT	CASSIAGLNTEAFF
TRBV4-2	15	NA	NA	TRBJ2-5	TGTGCCAGCAGCCAAGATAACCACTCGCGGGAGACCCAGTACTTC	CASSQDNHSRETQYF
TRBV10-3	14	NA	TRBD1	TRBJ1-1	TGTGCCATCAGTCCGGGACAGGGTTGGACTGAAGCTTTCTTT	CAISPGQGWTEAFF
TRBV9	16	once	TRBD1	TRBJ2-2	TGTGCCAGCAGCGTAGGAGACAGGGGCCACACCGGGGAGCTGTTTTTT	CASSVGDRGHTGELFF
TRBV30	15	NA	NA	TRBJ2-3	TGTGCCTGGAGTGCAGTGGCTTGGAGAACGGATACGCAGTATTTT	CAWSAVAWRTDTQYF